This is a list of T cell receptor beta chains from one sample in a study of brain T cells in children with intractable seizures. The protocol was immunoSEQ multiplex PCR, while the TCRdb copy is restricted to in-frame clones and leaves out a portion. The top ten clones hold approximately 8.3% of a sample with about 8,000 clones, nearly 75% of them seen once. This specimen was resected brain tissue, taken at surgery. All receptors derive from a boy less than two years old with tuberous sclerosis and intractable seizures. Each CDR3 is given with its conserved first and last residue. The order of the fields is J gene, V gene, CDR3 length, clone size, D gene, CDR3 DNA, CDR3 protein. The D gene is left open where the match is weak. Size is omitted from some rows. Given values are once, few, many or a class for expanded clones.

j_call: TRBJ1-1
v_call: TRBV27
cdr3_length: 13
clone_size: -
d_call: -
cdr3_nt: TGTGCCAGCAGTTTGGGGGCAGTAGGTGAAGCTTTCTTT
cdr3_aa: CASSLGAVGEAFF

j_call: TRBJ1-5
v_call: TRBV3-1/TRBV3-2
cdr3_length: 14
clone_size: -
d_call: -
cdr3_nt: TGTGCCAGCAGCCAAAGGGTTGGCAATCAGCCCCAGCATTTT
cdr3_aa: CASSQRVGNQPQHF

j_call: TRBJ1-2
v_call: TRBV19
cdr3_length: 12
clone_size: once
d_call: -
cdr3_nt: TGTGCCAGTAGTATCCATAACTATGGCTACACCTTC
cdr3_aa: CASSIHNYGYTF

j_call: TRBJ1-6
v_call: TRBV5-1
cdr3_length: 14
clone_size: -
d_call: -
cdr3_nt: TGCGCCAGCAAACGGGCCCCAGGGGATTCACCCCTCCACTTT
cdr3_aa: CASKRAPGDSPLHF

j_call: TRBJ1-1
v_call: TRBV7-9
cdr3_length: 14
clone_size: -
d_call: -
cdr3_nt: TGTGCCAGCAGCCCTAAGACCCTGGGCGCTGAAGCTTTCTTT
cdr3_aa: CASSPKTLGAEAFF

j_call: TRBJ2-1
v_call: TRBV12-3/TRBV12-4
cdr3_length: 12
clone_size: -
d_call: -
cdr3_nt: TGTGCCAGCAGTTTAGCAGGGCCAATGCCGTTCTTC
cdr3_aa: CASSLAGPMPFF

j_call: TRBJ2-7
v_call: TRBV9
cdr3_length: 13
clone_size: -
d_call: -
cdr3_nt: TGTGCCAGCAGTAACGGCGCGGACTACGAGCAGTACTTC
cdr3_aa: CASSNGADYEQYF

j_call: TRBJ1-2
v_call: TRBV2
cdr3_length: 16
clone_size: -
d_call: -
cdr3_nt: TGTGCCAGCAGACGACCCCCAAGACGGCCGGCAGTTGGCTACACCTTC
cdr3_aa: CASRRPPRRPAVGYTF

j_call: TRBJ2-5
v_call: TRBV5-8
cdr3_length: 15
clone_size: -
d_call: TRBD2
cdr3_nt: TGTGCCAGCAGCCCTCTGCGGGGGGGCCAAGAGACCCAGTACTTC
cdr3_aa: CASSPLRGGQETQYF

j_call: TRBJ2-7
v_call: TRBV30
cdr3_length: 12
clone_size: -
d_call: -
cdr3_nt: TGTGCCTGGAGTCGAAGTCCCTACGAGCAGTACTTC
cdr3_aa: CAWSRSPYEQYF

j_call: TRBJ1-6
v_call: TRBV30
cdr3_length: 13
clone_size: -
d_call: -
cdr3_nt: TGTGCCTGGAGTGTTCGCGGCTCCGCACCCCTCCACTTT
cdr3_aa: CAWSVRGSAPLHF

j_call: TRBJ1-1
v_call: TRBV2
cdr3_length: 11
clone_size: -
d_call: -
cdr3_nt: TGTGCCATCGAGAGGGGCACTGAAGCTTTCTTT
cdr3_aa: CAIERGTEAFF

j_call: TRBJ1-4
v_call: TRBV7-3
cdr3_length: 13
clone_size: medium-sized
d_call: -
cdr3_nt: TGTGCCAGCAGCCCCGGGCCAAGGGAAAAACTGTTTTTT
cdr3_aa: CASSPGPREKLFF

j_call: TRBJ1-2
v_call: TRBV19
cdr3_length: 13
clone_size: -
d_call: -
cdr3_nt: TGTGCCAGTAGTCCAGACGGTTCCGGTGGCTACACCTTC
cdr3_aa: CASSPDGSGGYTF

j_call: TRBJ1-1
v_call: TRBV3-1/TRBV3-2
cdr3_length: 15
clone_size: -
d_call: -
cdr3_nt: TGTGCCAGCAGCCTCTGGGGGGCATCGAACACTGAAGCTTTCTTT
cdr3_aa: CASSLWGASNTEAFF

j_call: TRBJ1-2
v_call: TRBV6-5
cdr3_length: 13
clone_size: -
d_call: -
cdr3_nt: TGTGCCAGCACCGACATTGGGCAACATGGCTACACCTTC
cdr3_aa: CASTDIGQHGYTF

j_call: TRBJ1-6
v_call: TRBV15
cdr3_length: 17
clone_size: -
d_call: TRBD1
cdr3_nt: TGTGCCACCAGCAGAGAGGGAAGACAGGGGTTAGGATCACCCCTCCACTTT
cdr3_aa: CATSREGRQGLGSPLHF

j_call: TRBJ2-1
v_call: TRBV28
cdr3_length: 15
clone_size: -
d_call: TRBD2
cdr3_nt: TGTGCCAGCGCTAGCGGGGATCAGTCCTACAATGAGCAGTTCTTC
cdr3_aa: CASASGDQSYNEQFF

j_call: TRBJ1-5
v_call: TRBV2
cdr3_length: 16
clone_size: -
d_call: -
cdr3_nt: TGTGCCAGCAGTGATACCTGGGGGCATGGCAATCAGCCCCAGCATTTT
cdr3_aa: CASSDTWGHGNQPQHF

j_call: TRBJ2-7
v_call: TRBV2
cdr3_length: 11
clone_size: -
d_call: -
cdr3_nt: TGTGCCACCGAAGAGGGAGTGGAGCAGTACTTC
cdr3_aa: CATEEGVEQYF

j_call: TRBJ2-6
v_call: TRBV3-1/TRBV3-2
cdr3_length: 17
clone_size: once
d_call: TRBD1
cdr3_nt: TGTGCCAGCAGCCGAAGAGGGACAGGGACCGGGGCCAACGTCCTGACTTTC
cdr3_aa: CASSRRGTGTGANVLTF

j_call: TRBJ2-7
v_call: TRBV4-1
cdr3_length: 16
clone_size: large
d_call: -
cdr3_nt: TGCGCCAGCAGCCAAGATTTGGAGGGGGCCAACTACGAGCAGTACTTC
cdr3_aa: CASSQDLEGANYEQYF

j_call: TRBJ1-2
v_call: TRBV6-6
cdr3_length: 11
clone_size: -
d_call: -
cdr3_nt: TGTGCCATCAGGACGGCGTATGGCTACACCTTC
cdr3_aa: CAIRTAYGYTF

j_call: TRBJ2-3
v_call: TRBV15
cdr3_length: 20
clone_size: -
d_call: TRBD2
cdr3_nt: TGTGCCACCAGCATCCATCCTTTTTCAAGACTAGCGCCTAACACAGATACGCAGTATTTT
cdr3_aa: CATSIHPFSRLAPNTDTQYF

j_call: TRBJ2-3
v_call: TRBV10-1
cdr3_length: 14
clone_size: -
d_call: -
cdr3_nt: TGCGCCAGCAGTAGCGGGAGACAGGGGAATACGCAGTATTTT
cdr3_aa: CASSSGRQGNTQYF

j_call: TRBJ2-6
v_call: TRBV7-9
cdr3_length: 16
clone_size: -
d_call: -
cdr3_nt: TGTGCCAGCAGCTTAGAGACACCTACTGGGGCCAACGTCCTGACTTTC
cdr3_aa: CASSLETPTGANVLTF

j_call: TRBJ1-4
v_call: TRBV5-1
cdr3_length: 11
clone_size: once
d_call: -
cdr3_nt: TGCGCCAGCAGGGAGCGGGAAAAACTGTTTTTT
cdr3_aa: CASREREKLFF